Sequencing of this TCR beta chain was carried out in a study of blood T cell repertoires in COVID-19. Trimming cost V 0 bases and J 8 bases; bases outside gene matches: 7. This CDR3 region has 15 residues. The germline CDR1 and CDR2 sequences are SGHRS and YFSETQ. Measured with immunoSEQ multiplex PCR; TCRdb has only the in-frame clones, and not every one. This repertoire shows approximately 150,000 clones, 75% to 85% found once; its top ten account for 3% to 4.5%. The TCR was taken from a man in his 70s who had recovered from COVID-19. This chain uses TRBV5-1 with TRBJ2-1, with TRBD1 identical over 8 bases. Sequenced input: peripheral blood. CDR3 in DNA: TGCGCCAGCAGCTTGGTCGTGACAGGGGACGATGAGCAGTTCTTC. The encoded protein is CASSLVVTGDDEQFF. Looking up the rest from reference TRBV5-1 and TRBJ2-1 gives the full variable domain: KAGVTQTPRYLIKTRGQQVTLSCSPISGHRSVSWYQQTPGQGLQFLFEYFSETQRNKGNFPGRFSGRQFSNSRSEMNVSTLELGDSALYLCASSLVVTGDDEQFFGPGTRLTVL.